This passage covers 7 T cell receptor beta chains from one sample sequenced in a study of CXCR3-negative and CXCR3-positive naive CD8 T cells. Through 5' RACE with UMI labels, the TRB cDNA libraries were prepared. From its re-call of the 5' RACE reads, TCRdb lists each CDR3 protein once, without DNA. The data include some 39,000 distinct CDR3 sequences; the top ten clones carry 1.6%. Sequencing input: naive CXCR3- CD8+ T cells from blood. Subset: CD45RO-CCR7+CD27+CD95- naive CD8+ T cells lacking CXCR3 (TNR3-). These receptors all come from a human donor in good health. Some clones in this sample may be carry-over from other donors' samples.

J is TRBJ1-2 and V is TRBV14; TCRdb proposes TRBD1, but this gene call is untestable without DNA. The germline V gene has CDR1 SGHDN and CDR2 FVKESK. This CDR3 comprises 17 residues. CDR3 residues: CASSQTGTGLIDYGYTF.

The chain couples TRBV29-1 to TRBJ2-7; TCRdb gives TRBD1 as the D gene, but with no DNA this cannot be confirmed. The CDR3 consists of 14 residues. CDR1 and CDR2 from the germline V gene are SQVTM and ANQGSEA. The CDR3: CSVVPTAGPYEQYF.

This sequence joins TRBV7-2 and TRBJ2-3; TCRdb returns TRBD2, unconfirmable since there is no DNA. Per the germline V gene, CDR1 is SGHTA and CDR2 is FQGNSA. CDR3 length equals 15 residues. This chain's CDR3 is CASGVPGSDADTQYF.

The chain has TRBV6-2 or TRBV6-3 and TRBJ2-4; TCRdb outputs TRBD2, but without DNA this stays unchecked. CDR3 length: 16 amino acids. Germline CDR1 reads MNHEY; CDR2 reads SVGEGT. CDR3 loop: CASSHPREVGGNIQYF.

The V gene is TRBV30, the J gene TRBJ2-7; no DNA is available, so the TRBD1 call from TCRdb remains unchecked. Germline V gives CDR1 GTSNPN, CDR2 SVGIG (reference sequence). This CDR3 has 15 amino acids. CDR3 in amino acids: CAWTPLGQGAREQYF.

V and J are TRBV7-8 and TRBJ1-3. This CDR3 is 11 amino acids long. Germline V gives CDR1 SGHVS, CDR2 FQNEAQ. CDR3: CASSFGNTIYF.

V is TRBV5-1 and J is TRBJ2-7; TCRdb returns TRBD2, unconfirmable since there is no DNA. Germline assignment: CDR1 SGHRS and CDR2 YFSETQ. The CDR3 sequence is 15 residues long. The CDR3 protein is CASRAGLADSYEQYF.